One T cell receptor beta chain is described in this entry. The antigen remains unidentified. Sequencing used immunoSEQ multiplex PCR; TCRdb keeps in-frame clones, though not all of them. The sample contains tens of thousands of clones, more than 60% of which appear only once. These data originate in a study of T cell clonotyping in hematopoietic cell transplantation. Regarding time point: recipient sample about 28 days before transplant, after cytoreduction. Recipients were bled about 28 days pretransplant and at posttransplant days 30, 100, 180. General study findings and limits: Pathologically expanded recipient clonotypes increased progressively from day 30 to day 180 as diversity fell. Few recipient clonotypes overlapped donors; over 97% were de novo at given depth.

Germline V gene data show CDR1 as MDHEN and CDR2 as SYDVKM. This CDR3 region has 14 residues. Trimming removed 5 bases at V and 1 base at J, with 8 bases between. The chain uses TRBV28 and TRBJ2-2; D remains unclear. This sequence originates from a woman aged 30 to 39 with chronic myeloid leukemia. Some clones in this sample may be carry-over from other donors' samples. The source material was peripheral blood mononuclear cells, sampled before stem cell transplant. The CDR3 coding sequence is TGTGCCAGCAGTGCAGAATTGAACACCGGGGAGCTGTTTTTT. It codes for CASSAELNTGELFF.